Each of the 29 T cell receptor beta chains below was sequenced from the same sample in a study of blood T cell repertoires in COVID-19. This table comes from immunoSEQ multiplex PCR, and its TCRdb copy is limited to in-frame clones, with some not included. This table has approximately 54,000 clones, around nine tenths appearing once. The sequenced material came from peripheral blood. These receptors all stem from a woman in her 40s with active COVID-19.

V usage is TRBV6-5 and J usage is TRBJ2-5, with D tentatively TRBD1 (6 bases). V dropped 6 bases and J dropped 3 bases, with 11 bases sitting between them. CDR3 length equals 13 residues. Germline V CDR1 and CDR2: MNHEY, SVGAGI. Here the CDR3 DNA reads TGTGCCAGCAGCAGGGACAACGAAGAGACCCAGTACTTC. It specifies CASSRDNEETQYF.

Notes on this clone: No DNA is shown, since the ends of the CDR3 on it are uncertain; the CDR3 is the one TCRdb lists. The chain employs TRBV5-4 and TRBJ2-3; the table's D gene call, TRBD2, was not cross checked with the DNA. Per germline, CDR1 SGHNT and CDR2 YYREEE (reference sequence). The CDR3 is 18 amino acids in total, end residues counted. The CDR3 spells CASSLVQFFGGATDTQYF.

This clone was picked up a small number of times. The gene calls are TRBV11-3 and TRBJ1-1; no firm D call. The ends were cut back, 1 base at V and 3 bases at J, with 18 bases in the middle. CDR1 is SGHNT and CDR2 is YENEEA in the germline V gene. CDR3 length: 17 amino acids. The chain's CDR3 is CASSLVGWRAIHTEAFF. For the CDR3, the DNA is TGTGCCAGCAGCTTAGTGGGGTGGAGGGCGATCCACACTGAAGCTTTCTTT.

The chain uses TRBV7-2 and TRBJ1-3; 7 nucleotides align to TRBD1. V gave up 3 bases and J gave up 1 base; unmatched junction bases: 9. This CDR3 has 17 residues. Germline CDR1 and CDR2: SGHTA and FQGNSA. DNA for the CDR3: TGTGCCAGCAGCTTGCCGGGACAGCTAAATTCTGGAAACACCATATATTTT. Encoded protein: CASSLPGQLNSGNTIYF.

About this clone: An end of the junction differs from the germline gene, which may be a read error. This chain uses TRBV5-5 with TRBJ2-1; 9 bases match TRBD1. The CDR3 totals 18 residues. CDR1 is SGHKS, CDR2 YYEKEE, per germline (reference sequence). In DNA form, the CDR3 reads TGTGCCAGCAGCCCGGTCCCGGGACAGGGATTCTCCGACAATGAGCAGTTCTTC. As protein: CASSPVPGQGFSDNEQFF.

The rearrangement links TRBV9 to TRBJ2-3; TRBD2 aligns across 8 bases. Per germline, CDR1 SGDLS and CDR2 YYNGEE. With V trimmed by 4 bases and J by 6 bases, 16 bases remained unmatched. CDR3 length equals 17 residues. The CDR3 here is CASSSELAGIAVDTQYF. In nucleotides, the CDR3 is TGTGCCAGCAGCTCTGAGTTAGCGGGGATTGCGGTGGATACGCAGTATTTT.

V is TRBV5-1 and J is TRBJ1-1; 8 nucleotides match TRBD1. Germline values: CDR1 SGHRS, CDR2 YFSETQ. Trimming took 0 bases from V and 0 from J; bases not matched to a gene: 10. This CDR3 contains 18 residues. The CDR3 nucleotides read TGCGCCAGCAGCTTGGCCAGGACAGGGTCAAGTGTGAACACTGAAGCTTTCTTT. This codes for CASSLARTGSSVNTEAFF.

This clone has just one count. One junction end does not reproduce the germline sequence, and a read error may be involved. V is TRBV2 and J is TRBJ1-2; 9 bases are a match to TRBD1. The CDR3 loop spans 13 amino acids. In germline, CDR1 is SNHLY, CDR2 FYNNEI. In nucleotides, the CDR3 is TGTGCCAGCGGTGACAGGGGGGATGGAGGCTACACCTTC. It encodes CASGDRGDGGYTF.

The rearrangement links TRBV5-1 to TRBJ2-7, with 11 bases lining up with TRBD1. The CDR3 loop spans 15 amino acids. The germline V gene has CDR1 SGHRS and CDR2 YFSETQ. The trim removed 0 bases at V and 5 bases at J, leaving 4 bases unmatched. For the CDR3, the DNA is TGCGCCAGCAGCTTGGGGGGACAGGGGGTTGACGAGCAGTACTTC. Protein product: CASSLGGQGVDEQYF.

This clone was recorded only once. V and J are TRBV6-4 and TRBJ1-1, with D unclear. Trimming stripped 2 bases from V and 4 bases from J, with 20 bases between. The CDR3 is made up of 17 amino acids. Germline V gene lookup returns CDR1 MRHNA and CDR2 SNTAGT. The CDR3 region has the DNA TGTGCCAGCAGTGACCCAGAAGAAGGGAGTGGGTTCACTGAAGCTTTCTTT. Protein: CASSDPEEGSGFTEAFF.

J is TRBJ2-7 and V is TRBV5-1, with D hard to call. V gave up 8 bases and J gave up 0 bases, with 12 bases separating them. CDR3 length: 13 residues. The germline CDR1 and CDR2 sequences are SGHRS and YFSETQ. CDR3 sequence reads: CASNSGSSYEQYF. Written as DNA, the CDR3 is TGCGCCAGTAACTCCGGTAGCTCCTACGAGCAGTACTTC. The variable domain in full, completed from reference TRBV5-1 and TRBJ2-7, reads KAGVTQTPRYLIKTRGQQVTLSCSPISGHRSVSWYQQTPGQGLQFLFEYFSETQRNKGNFPGRFSGRQFSNSRSEMNVSTLELGDSALYLCASNSGSSYEQYFGPGTRLTVT.

The chain joins TRBV2 to TRBJ2-7; 9 positions match TRBD1. CDR3 length: 14 residues. Per germline, CDR1 SNHLY and CDR2 FYNNEI. V shed 9 bases and J 7 bases; nucleotides not matched to a gene: 13. CDR3 amino acids: CASISGTGRGEQYF. The CDR3 nucleotides read TGTGCCAGTATTTCCGGGACAGGGCGTGGGGAGCAGTACTTC.

The rearrangement links TRBV18 to TRBJ1-1; the match to TRBD1 covers 10 bases. The CDR3 covers 14 residues. Trimming removed 5 bases from V and 2 bases from J; junction bases left unmatched: 2. Germline V gene lookup returns CDR1 KGHSH and CDR2 LQKENI. The CDR3 loop is CASSRTGGNTEAFF. Here the CDR3 DNA reads TGTGCCAGCTCAAGGACAGGGGGAAACACTGAAGCTTTCTTT.

This clone was recorded only once. The chain employs TRBV5-1 and TRBJ2-7; 7 bases match TRBD2. The CDR3 is 15 amino acids. CDR1 and CDR2 (germline): SGHRS, YFSETQ. Unmatched junction bases numbered 4, after V lost 0 bases and J lost 1 base. The CDR3 DNA reads as TGCGCCAGCAGCTTGGCAGCGGGAATGTCCTACGAGCAGTACTTC. Residues: CASSLAAGMSYEQYF. Using reference TRBV5-1 and TRBJ2-7 for the parts outside the CDR3, the full variable domain is KAGVTQTPRYLIKTRGQQVTLSCSPISGHRSVSWYQQTPGQGLQFLFEYFSETQRNKGNFPGRFSGRQFSNSRSEMNVSTLELGDSALYLCASSLAAGMSYEQYFGPGTRLTVT.

Judged by abundance, this clone is medium-sized (0.01 to 0.1%). V usage is TRBV7-9 and J usage is TRBJ1-2, with D possibly matching TRBD1 (6 bases). The germline V and J ends were trimmed by 3 bases and 2 bases, with 13 bases remaining between them. CDR1 SEHNR and CDR2 FQNEAQ come from the germline V gene (reference sequence). The CDR3 extends over 15 amino acids. CDR3: CASSFIGDNNYGYTF. In DNA, the CDR3 is TGTGCCAGCAGCTTCATTGGGGACAACAACTATGGCTACACCTTC.

The rearrangement links TRBV5-1 to TRBJ1-5, with 10 bases fitting TRBD1. Per the germline V gene, CDR1 is SGHRS and CDR2 is YFSETQ. The CDR3 length is 14 residues. V gave up 4 bases and J gave up 5 bases; unmatched junction bases: 3. The CDR3 DNA reads as TGCGCCAGCAGCCACGGGACAGGGGATCAGCCCCAGCATTTT. This translates into CASSHGTGDQPQHF.

The V gene is TRBV6-4, the J gene TRBJ1-1; D is ambiguous. Germline V gives CDR1 MRHNA, CDR2 SNTAGT. The CDR3 totals 12 residues. The CDR3 region is CAIISAQFSAFF. Written as DNA, the CDR3 is TGTGCTATAATTAGTGCACAGTTTTCGGCTTTCTTT.

V gene TRBV6-1 combines with J gene TRBJ2-1; D might be TRBD1 (5 bases). Germline CDR1 reads MNHNS; CDR2 reads SASEGT. CDR3 size: 16 residues. Trimming stripped 1 base from V and 3 bases from J, with 13 bases between. CDR3 in DNA: TGTGCCAGCAGTGAAGGGGCCCAGGGAATCTACAATGAGCAGTTCTTC. As protein: CASSEGAQGIYNEQFF.

The table lists this clone with a count of one. Here the CDR3 DNA reads TGTGCCAGCAGCTTGCGGGGAAAATCTGGAAACACCATATATTTT. It specifies CASSLRGKSGNTIYF. The chain links TRBV7-2 to TRBJ1-3; D is undetermined. Trimming removed 3 bases from V and 1 base from J, with 10 bases in between. The CDR3 runs to 15 residues. The germline V gene has CDR1 SGHTA and CDR2 FQGNSA.

V is TRBV2 and J is TRBJ1-3; maybe TRBD1 (5 bases). The germline V gene has CDR1 SNHLY and CDR2 FYNNEI. The ends were cut back, 4 bases at V and 0 bases at J, with 13 bases in the middle. The CDR3 is 16 residues long. The CDR3 coding sequence is TGTGCCAGCAGTGGACAGCCAACCCACTCTGGAAACACCATATATTTT. Translation gives CASSGQPTHSGNTIYF.

The chain joins TRBV5-4 to TRBJ2-2; 7 nucleotides align to TRBD2. V was clipped by 4 bases and J by 3 bases; unmatched bases: 3. The germline V gene encodes CDR1 SGHNT and CDR2 YYREEE (reference sequence). The CDR3 covers 14 residues. The DNA for the CDR3 is TGTGCCAGCAGCAGGACTAGTGACACCGGGGAGCTGTTTTTT. Amino acid sequence: CASSRTSDTGELFF.

The chain employs TRBV6-5 and TRBJ2-3, with 9 bases fitting TRBD2. This CDR3 comprises 15 residues. The germline V gene encodes CDR1 MNHEY and CDR2 SVGAGI. The J segment lost 4 bases and the V segment lost 0 bases, leaving 2 bases of the junction unmatched. CDR3 region: CASSYSAGGPDTQYF. The CDR3, as DNA: TGTGCCAGCAGTTACTCAGCGGGGGGCCCAGATACGCAGTATTTT.

The count of this clone is one. The chain has TRBV4-2 and TRBJ2-3; 10 bases are shared with TRBD1. Per germline, CDR1 LGHNA and CDR2 YNFKEQ. V dropped 3 bases and J dropped 2; count of bases not matched to a gene: 5. The CDR3 totals 16 residues. This CDR3 is CASSQSGTGDTDTQYF. CDR3 sequence (DNA): TGTGCCAGCAGCCAGTCCGGGACAGGGGACACAGATACGCAGTATTTT.

V gene TRBV11-3 combines with J gene TRBJ1-1, with D unresolved. Germline V lookup: CDR1 SGHNT, CDR2 YENEEA. Trimming removed 4 bases at V and 3 bases at J, with 12 bases between. This CDR3 is built from 14 residues. CDR3 loop: CASSSARLDTEAFF. As DNA, the CDR3 is TGTGCCAGCAGCTCGGCTCGACTGGACACTGAAGCTTTCTTT.

This sequence joins TRBV6-1 and TRBJ2-7; 7 bases are a match to TRBD1. The CDR3 is 14 residues long. Germline V lookup: CDR1 MNHNS, CDR2 SASEGT. V lost 3 bases, J lost 3 bases, and 5 bases stayed unmatched. Written as DNA, the CDR3 is TGTGCCAGCAGTGACCCGGGACAGAACTACGAGCAGTACTTC. It encodes CASSDPGQNYEQYF.

The V and J genes are TRBV2 and TRBJ2-5; a possible D gene is TRBD1 (6 bases). From germline, CDR1 is SNHLY and CDR2 FYNNEI. Trimming took off 6 bases at V and 7 bases at J, with 27 bases between the two ends. This CDR3 is built from 17 residues. Here the CDR3 reads CASRDARTVGTLGTQYF. The DNA for the CDR3 is TGTGCCAGCAGGGACGCCAGGACAGTCGGCACGTTAGGGACCCAGTACTTC.

The chain employs TRBV19 and TRBJ2-2; weak D call: TRBD1 (6 bases). The germline CDR1 and CDR2 sequences are LNHDA and SQIVND (reference sequence). V was cut by 3 bases and J by 4 bases, with 15 bases left in between. The CDR3 covers 16 residues. DNA of the CDR3: TGTGCCAGTAGTATTTTGTCAGGGGCTCTCACCGGGGAGCTGTTTTTT. Translation: CASSILSGALTGELFF.

The rearrangement uses TRBV11-2 and TRBJ2-3; maybe TRBD1 (5 bases). Trimming removed 4 bases from V and 4 bases from J, with 12 bases in between. The CDR3 spans 14 residues. Germline V gene lookup returns CDR1 SGHAT and CDR2 FQNNGV. CDR3 in DNA: TGTGCCAGCAGCTCCGCAGGGTTGTCAGATACGCAGTATTTT. Translated: CASSSAGLSDTQYF.

The CDR3 loop is CASSKHRAGTGVSEQFF. CDR3 coding DNA: TGTGCCAGCAGCAAACATAGGGCTGGGACAGGGGTGAGTGAGCAGTTCTTC. The genes are TRBV21-1 and TRBJ2-1; the table's D call of TRBD1 was not tested on the DNA. TRBV21-1 is flagged as a pseudogene. This CDR3 contains 17 residues.